These T cell receptor beta chains were read from a single sample in a study of blood T cell repertoires in COVID-19. The table came from immunoSEQ multiplex PCR; TCRdb's copy has only in-frame clones and leaves some out. Among roughly 250,000 clones listed, approximately 83% were seen once. Input material: PBMCs or T cells enriched from blood (not recorded which). The receptors were gathered from a woman aged 25-40 years who had recovered from COVID-19. CDR3s include the opening cysteine and the closing phenylalanine or tryptophan. The order of the fields is J gene, clone size, D gene, V gene, CDR3 DNA, CDR3 protein. The D gene is left open where the match is weak. Size values are once, few and many counts, or a class for expanded clones, and some rows have none.

>TRBJ1-1|many|NA|TRBV18
TGTGCCAGCTCACCACGAGACAGGACTGAAGCTTTCTTT
CASSPRDRTEAFF
>TRBJ2-1|NA|NA|TRBV5-1
TGCGCCAGCAGCTTGGAAGGAGGGAATGAGCAGTTCTTC
CASSLEGGNEQFF
>TRBJ2-7|NA|NA|TRBV21-1
TGTGCCAGCAGGGTCTCCTGGGACAGATGGGAGCAGTACTTC
CASRVSWDRWEQYF
>TRBJ2-1|NA|TRBD2|TRBV5-4
TGTGCCAGCGGACCTATAGCGGGAGATGGCCATGAGCAGTTCTTC
CASGPIAGDGHEQFF
>TRBJ2-3|NA|TRBD2|TRBV19
TGTGCCAGCTCTCCGGGGGGGTTTAGCACAGATACGCAGTATTTT
CASSPGGFSTDTQYF
>TRBJ2-1|NA|TRBD2|TRBV27
TGTGCCAGCAGTTCCCTAGCGGGAAACGGGGATGAGCAGTTCTTC
CASSSLAGNGDEQFF
>TRBJ2-1|NA|TRBD2|TRBV25-1
TGTGCCAGCAGTGAGATTAGCGGGATTTACAATGAGCAGTTCTTC
CASSEISGIYNEQFF
>TRBJ1-3|NA|NA|TRBV7-9
TGTGCCAGCAGCTATGGGTGGGCAGGTGGAAACACCATATATTTT
CASSYGWAGGNTIYF
>TRBJ2-3|NA|NA|TRBV5-1
TGCGCCAGCATCTCGTTATCAGGGGATAATACGCAGTATTTT
CASISLSGDNTQYF
>TRBJ2-3|NA|TRBD2|TRBV7-2
TGTGCCAGCAGCCCGGGACTAGCGGGGCGGACAGATACGCAGTATTTT
CASSPGLAGRTDTQYF
>TRBJ2-7|many|NA|TRBV2
TGTGCCAGCAGTTCGACAGGTTCTGGGTACGAGCAGTACTTC
CASSSTGSGYEQYF
>TRBJ2-6|NA|TRBD1|TRBV4-1
TGCGCCAGCAGCCAATCGGTGGACAGGGAGGACTTTGGGGCCAACGTCCTGACTTTC
CASSQSVDREDFGANVLTF
>TRBJ1-2|NA|NA|TRBV5-6
TGTGCCAGCAGTTCAGGGAACTATGGCTACACCTTC
CASSSGNYGYTF
>TRBJ1-2|once|TRBD1|TRBV9
TGTGCCAGCAGCGTAGGACAGGGGGGGACTAACTATGGCTACACCTTC
CASSVGQGGTNYGYTF
>TRBJ2-1|NA|NA|TRBV3-1/TRBV3-2
TGTGCCAGCAGCCCACAAAAACGGACAGTTTGGGGCCTGGCGCTGTTCTTC
CASSPQKRTVWGLALFF
>TRBJ1-1|NA|NA|TRBV12-3/TRBV12-4
TGTGCCAGCAGTTTAACCCCATGGCAGGAAGCTTTCTTT
CASSLTPWQEAFF
>TRBJ2-3|NA|NA|TRBV21-1
TGTGCCAGCAGCAAACACAACAGGGGCGCTTTGGGAGATACGCAGTATTTT
CASSKHNRGALGDTQYF
>TRBJ2-7|NA|NA|TRBV5-6
TGTGCCAGCAGCTTGGGCCGGGACATCTACGAGCAGTACTTC
CASSLGRDIYEQYF
>TRBJ2-3|NA|TRBD1|TRBV28
TGTGCCAGCAGGCCCAGACAGGGACCCAATACGCAGTATTTT
CASRPRQGPNTQYF
>TRBJ2-3|NA|NA|TRBV28
TGTGCCAGCAGTTTCCTCGAGAGCACAGATACGCAGTATTTT
CASSFLESTDTQYF
>TRBJ1-6|few|TRBD1|TRBV27
TGTGCCAACACGGGACAGATTAATTCACCCCTCCACTTT
CANTGQINSPLHF
>TRBJ1-4|NA|TRBD1|TRBV27
TGTGCCAGCAGTCCCCTGGACAGGGGAGGGGAAAAACTGTTTTTT
CASSPLDRGGEKLFF
>TRBJ2-7|NA|NA|TRBV28
TGTGCCAGCAGCGGGGGAATGGGTTTATACGAGCAGTACTTC
CASSGGMGLYEQYF
>TRBJ1-2|once|NA|TRBV2
TGTGCCAGCAGTGGATATCGCGGCAGGGACTATGGCTACACCTTC
CASSGYRGRDYGYTF
>TRBJ1-1|NA|NA|TRBV15
TGTGCCACCAGCAGTACCACACGTCGCGAGGCTAAAGCTTTCTTT
CATSSTTRREAKAFF
>TRBJ2-7|NA|NA|TRBV6-1
TGTGCCAGCAGTGATTGGGCAGTTATTTCCTACGAGCAGTACTTC
CASSDWAVISYEQYF
>TRBJ2-5|NA|NA|TRBV10-2
TGCGCCGCCAGGGACTACCAAGAGACCCAGTACTTC
CAARDYQETQYF
>TRBJ2-5|NA|TRBD1|TRBV9
TGTGCCAGCAGCACCCGGGACAGGGGGCCGTCGGGGACCCAGTACTTC
CASSTRDRGPSGTQYF
>TRBJ2-1|NA|TRBD2|TRBV24-1
TGTGCCACCAGTGACAACGCTCGAAGCGGGGGCTCCTACAATGAGCAGTTCTTC
CATSDNARSGGSYNEQFF
>TRBJ1-4|NA|TRBD1|TRBV27
TGTGCCAGCAGTTGGACCCCGACAGGGGGCCGTGAAAAACTGTTTTTT
CASSWTPTGGREKLFF
>TRBJ2-7|few|TRBD2|TRBV28
TGTGCCAGCAGTTCCGGACTAGCGGGAGGAGGCGAGCAGTACTTC
CASSSGLAGGGEQYF
>TRBJ2-1|NA|TRBD1|TRBV19
TGTGCCAGTTCAACAGGGGGGTCCTACAATGAGCAGTTCTTC
CASSTGGSYNEQFF
>TRBJ2-2|NA|NA|TRBV11-3
TGTGCCAGCAGCTTAGGGGCTAACAGCTACACCGGGGAGCTGTTTTTT
CASSLGANSYTGELFF
>TRBJ2-7|NA|TRBD2|TRBV2
TGTGCCAGCAGTCCCCGGTGGGGGACTAGCGGGAGAATGGGGTCCTACGAGCAGTACTTC
CASSPRWGTSGRMGSYEQYF
>TRBJ1-2|once|TRBD1|TRBV20-1
TGCAGTGCTAGTTTTACAACAGGGGGCTCCTATGGCTACACCTTC
CSASFTTGGSYGYTF
>TRBJ1-4|NA|NA|TRBV5-1
TGCGCCAGCAGCTCTGGAGCAGGGGCCCCGGGTGAAAAACTGTTTTTT
CASSSGAGAPGEKLFF
>TRBJ1-2|NA|TRBD1|TRBV28
TGTGCCTCCGCTACGCCAGGGGGTGGCTACACCTTC
CASATPGGGYTF
>TRBJ2-2|NA|NA|TRBV6-1
TGTGCCAGCAATGACCGGGCGGGGACTGCCCCGGCCGGGGAGCTGTTTTTT
CASNDRAGTAPAGELFF
>TRBJ1-5|few|NA|TRBV20-1
TGCAGTGCTAGTACAGGATACAATCAGCCCCAGCATTTT
CSASTGYNQPQHF
>TRBJ1-3|NA|TRBD1|TRBV18
TGTGCCAGCTCACTCGCGACAGGGACCTCTCCCGGAAACACCATATATTTT
CASSLATGTSPGNTIYF
>TRBJ1-1|NA|NA|TRBV5-4
TGTGCCAGCAGTGGGGCTTACACTGAAGCTTTCTTT
CASSGAYTEAFF
>TRBJ2-1|NA|NA|TRBV6-5
TGTGCCAGCACTTGGGAGCGGAATGAGCAGTTCTTC
CASTWERNEQFF
>TRBJ2-7|NA|TRBD1|TRBV11-2
TGTGCCAGCAGCGGGCTGCAGGGGGCAGGCGAGCAGTACTTC
CASSGLQGAGEQYF
>TRBJ1-4|NA|TRBD1|TRBV30
TGTGCCTGGCTGACAGGGCCGGGCGAAAAACTGTTTTTT
CAWLTGPGEKLFF
>TRBJ1-3|NA|NA|TRBV3-1/TRBV3-2
TGTGCCAGCAGCCAAGGGACGTTAGGGAGTTCCCCTTTGGGGTTT
CASSQGTLGSSPLGF
>TRBJ2-1|once|NA|TRBV7-3
TGTGCCAGCAGCTTAAACGGCGGATCGGGTTTAAATGAGCAGTTCTTC
CASSLNGGSGLNEQFF
>TRBJ1-5|NA|NA|TRBV30
TGTGCCTGGAGTGTAGGAGTTCGGGGGGCTAGCAATCAGCCCCAGCATTTT
CAWSVGVRGASNQPQHF
>TRBJ1-4|NA|NA|TRBV5-6
TGTGCCAGCAGCTTGGGTCCGGGACTCTATAATGAAAAACTGTTTTTT
CASSLGPGLYNEKLFF
>TRBJ1-2|few|NA|TRBV5-1
TGCGCCAGCAGCTTGAGTGTGAGTACCACGGGCTACACCTTC
CASSLSVSTTGYTF
>TRBJ2-1|NA|NA|TRBV28
TGTGCCAGCAGTTTACAGGAGGTCCGGAATGAGCAGTTCTTC
CASSLQEVRNEQFF
>TRBJ2-2|NA|TRBD1|TRBV11-3
TGTGCCAGCAGCCAAAGGACAGGCGCGAACACCGGGGAGCTGTTTTTT
CASSQRTGANTGELFF